Below, 14 T cell receptor beta chains from the same sample are listed, as sequenced in a study of low-dose radiotherapy and immunotherapy resistance in tumors (dated by TCRdb to between 2021 and 2023). Reading the label with the study, this specimen's time point is: after trial treatment. In light of the paper, this sample's treatment or condition label describes: LDRT plus nivolumab, ipilimumab, low-dose cyclophosphamide and aspirin (RACIN trial). The sequencer listed for this sample is Illumina HiSeq 2500. Superscript III and a set of TRAV- and TRBV-specific primers were used to synthesize first-strand cDNA, so that both TCRalpha and TCRbeta chains were covered. TCRs were amplified with Phusion for around 18 PCR cycles, with a constant-region primer paired with the adapter attached to the V primers. In-frame beta chains were kept once TCRdb had trimmed the public reads at Q25 with fastp and called clones with MiXCR. CDR3 protein duplicates are merged, each entry listing the most common genes and DNA. Across this sample there are 100,000 or so distinct CDR3 sequences, with about a fifth seen only once. The biggest ten clones account for over 4% of the sample.

The sequenced sample was PBMCs, obtained after low-dose radiotherapy plus immunotherapy. Every receptor here comes from a male donor with prostate cancer.

The V call is TRBV29-1, the J call TRBJ1-2; a possible D gene is TRBD1 (6 bases). Germline V gives CDR1 SQVTM, CDR2 ANQGSEA. V gave up 3 bases and J gave up 8 bases, with 10 bases separating them. The CDR3 covers 11 residues. The CDR3 is CSVEGGAGYTF. The CDR3 nucleotides read TGCAGCGTTGAGGGGGGCGCGGGCTACACCTTC.

The V gene is TRBV28, the J gene TRBJ1-2; D remains unclear. This CDR3 has 12 amino acids. The germline gives CDR1 MDHEN, CDR2 SYDVKM. The ends were cut back, 6 bases at V and 2 bases at J, with 7 bases in the middle. DNA for the CDR3: TGTGCCAGCAGCGGAGTAAACTATGGCTACACCTTC. As protein: CASSGVNYGYTF.

A remark on this clonotype: This may arise from a read error, as a much more abundant clone is one base away. CDR3 DNA: TGTGCCAGCAGTTTTGGTGGGCCTAGCGGGGCCAGGGGCTACGAGCAGTACTTC. Translating it yields CASSFGGPSGARGYEQYF. The chain couples TRBV28 to TRBJ2-7; 9 bases match TRBD2. J lost 3 bases, V lost 3 bases, and 15 bases had no gene match. CDR1 MDHEN and CDR2 SYDVKM come from the germline V gene. This CDR3 region has 18 residues.

This clonotype was recorded once. J is TRBJ1-2 and V is TRBV20-1; perhaps TRBD1 as D (5 bases). The CDR3 loop spans 12 amino acids. Germline-derived CDR1 and CDR2 are DFQATT and SNEGSKA (reference sequence). Trimming took 6 bases from V and 8 from J, leaving 16 bases between them. The CDR3 nucleotides are TGCAGTGCCAGTACCCAGGGCTGCGGCTACACCTTC. The encoded protein is CSASTQGCGYTF.

This clonotype was detected ten times or more. The V call is TRBV11-2, the J call TRBJ2-2; 9 bases align to TRBD1. V shed 6 bases, J shed 4 bases, and the junction held 9 bases outside the gene matches. Germline CDR1 is SGHAT and CDR2 is FQNNGV. This CDR3 region has 16 residues. The CDR3 DNA is TGTGCCAGCAGACGACCCGGGACAGGGACCACCGGGGAGCTGTTTTTT. It is translated as CASRRPGTGTTGELFF.

This clonotype has just a few counts. The chain uses TRBV18 and TRBJ1-5; D is possibly TRBD1 (5 bases). Deletions cut 6 bases from V and 4 bases from J, with 19 bases between. This CDR3 has 16 amino acids. Germline V lookup: CDR1 KGHSH, CDR2 LQKENI. The CDR3 protein is CASSQDTGRINQPQHF. CDR3 in DNA: TGTGCCAGCTCCCAAGACACGGGGCGAATTAATCAGCCCCAGCATTTT.

The chain uses TRBV6-5 and TRBJ2-4; D is undetermined. The CDR3 has 12 residues. Germline V gene data show CDR1 as MNHEY and CDR2 as SVGAGI. Trimming removed 5 bases at V and 6 bases at J, with 8 bases between. CDR3 nucleotides: TGTGCCAGCAGTGATGGCCTAAACATTCAGTACTTC. Protein: CASSDGLNIQYF.

This clonotype was observed many times. The V gene is TRBV19, the J gene TRBJ1-5; TRBD1 agrees at 9 bases. The CDR3 has 17 residues. With 6 bases clipped from V and 4 bases from J, the junction kept 13 bases outside the gene matches. CDR1 is LNHDA, CDR2 SQIVND, per germline (reference sequence). In DNA, the CDR3 is TGTGCCAGTAGGCACTACGGGACAGGGCGGGATAATCAGCCCCAGCATTTT. Translated, it gives CASRHYGTGRDNQPQHF.

This clonotype was observed many times. The genes are TRBV4-1 and TRBJ2-2; no definite D call. V was shortened by 4 bases and J by 7 bases, with 7 bases between the two germline ends. Germline CDR1 reads MGHRA; CDR2 reads YSYEKL. CDR3 size: 12 residues. CDR3 in DNA: TGCGCCAGCAGCCTGCCAAACGGGGAGCTGTTTTTT. It codes for CASSLPNGELFF.

This clonotype was detected ten times or more. V gene TRBV2 combines with J gene TRBJ2-2, with 12 bases identical to TRBD2. The CDR3 totals 15 residues. V lost 8 bases and J lost 7; bases outside the gene matches: 8. Germline CDR1 SNHLY, CDR2 FYNNEI. CDR3 in DNA: TGTGCCAGCGCTCCTAGCGGGGGGGCCTTCGGGGAGCTGTTTTTT. Amino acid sequence: CASAPSGGAFGELFF.

The sample holds many counts of this clonotype. This chain connects TRBV5-1 to TRBJ2-5; tentatively, D is TRBD2 (6 bases). The CDR3 has 15 residues. Germline V lookup: CDR1 SGHRS, CDR2 YFSETQ. The V gene lost 5 bases and the J gene lost 4 bases, with 18 bases spanning the gap. As DNA, the CDR3 is TGCGCCAGCAGTTCGTCTGACGGGGGAGGAGAGACCCAGTACTTC. Translation: CASSSSDGGGETQYF.

This clonotype appeared many times. This sequence joins TRBV7-2 and TRBJ2-3; 7 nucleotides agree with TRBD1. Germline V gene data show CDR1 as SGHTA and CDR2 as FQGNSA. The CDR3 has 13 amino acids. V lost 6 bases and J lost 4; bases outside the gene matches: 4. The CDR3 nucleotides are TGTGCCAGCAGTCGGACAGGTTCAGATACGCAGTATTTT. Protein product: CASSRTGSDTQYF.

J is TRBJ2-3 and V is TRBV2; 7 positions agree with TRBD1. The germline V gene encodes CDR1 SNHLY and CDR2 FYNNEI. V shed 5 bases and J 4 bases; nucleotides not matched to a gene: 3. This CDR3 region has 13 residues. The CDR3 loop reads CASSNDRADTQYF. CDR3 nucleotides: TGTGCCAGCAGTAATGACAGGGCAGATACGCAGTATTTT.

Comments on this clonotype: A much larger clonotype is one base distant, so this may be a read error. The gene calls are TRBV9 and TRBJ1-6; 7 bases agree with TRBD1. CDR1 is SGDLS, CDR2 YYNGEE, per germline. J was trimmed by 9 bases and V by 0 bases; bases with no gene match: 6. The CDR3 has 15 residues. In DNA form, the CDR3 reads TGTGCCAGCAGCGTAGCCCCGGGACAGCTTTCACCCCTCCACTTT. Its translation is CASSVAPGQLSPLHF.